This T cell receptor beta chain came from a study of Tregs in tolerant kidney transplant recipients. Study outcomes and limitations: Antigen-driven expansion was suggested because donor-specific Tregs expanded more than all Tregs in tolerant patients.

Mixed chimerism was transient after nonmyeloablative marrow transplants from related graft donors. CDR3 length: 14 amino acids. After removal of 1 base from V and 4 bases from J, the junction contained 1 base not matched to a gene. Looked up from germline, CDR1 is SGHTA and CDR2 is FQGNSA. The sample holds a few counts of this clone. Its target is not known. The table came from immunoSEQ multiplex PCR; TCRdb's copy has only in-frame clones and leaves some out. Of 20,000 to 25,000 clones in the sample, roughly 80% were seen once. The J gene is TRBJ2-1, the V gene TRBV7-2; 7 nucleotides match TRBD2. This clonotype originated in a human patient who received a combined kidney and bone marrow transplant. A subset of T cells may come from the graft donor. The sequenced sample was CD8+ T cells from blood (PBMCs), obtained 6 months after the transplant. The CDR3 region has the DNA TGTGCCAGCAGCTTAGAACTAGCGTACAATGAGCAGTTCTTC. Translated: CASSLELAYNEQFF.